Listed below are T cell receptor beta chains from one sample, sequenced in a study of T cell responses to AZD1222 COVID-19 vaccine. Measured with immunoSEQ multiplex PCR; TCRdb has only the in-frame clones, and not every one. Among roughly 120,000 clones listed, around nine tenths were seen once. Specimen: peripheral blood, collected 28 days after the second AZD1222 dose. The receptors derive from an adult who received the AZD1222 COVID-19 vaccine. Each CDR3 is given with its conserved first and last residue. The D gene is left open where the match is weak. Not all rows give a size; the values are once, few, many and, for expanded clones, a class.

size	D	J	V	CDR3	DNA
-	-	TRBJ1-1	TRBV19	CASSIAGVGTEAFF	TGTGCCAGTAGTATAGCAGGGGTCGGCACTGAAGCTTTCTTT
-	TRBD1	TRBJ1-4	TRBV5-6	CASSLVGQAGEKLFF	TGTGCCAGCAGCTTGGTGGGACAGGCGGGGGAAAAACTGTTTTTT
-	-	TRBJ1-1	TRBV12-3/TRBV12-4	CASSTWTEAFF	TGTGCCAGCAGCACATGGACTGAAGCTTTCTTT
-	TRBD2	TRBJ2-1	TRBV4-1	CASSQPGLAAFNEQFF	TGCGCCAGCAGCCAACCAGGGCTAGCGGCCTTCAATGAGCAGTTCTTC
-	-	TRBJ1-5	TRBV2	CASKQSDSNQPQHF	TGTGCCAGCAAACAATCAGATAGCAATCAGCCCCAGCATTTT
-	-	TRBJ1-2	TRBV11-3	CASSLNWDSYGYTF	TGTGCCAGCAGCTTAAATTGGGACTCCTATGGCTACACCTTC
-	TRBD2	TRBJ2-1	TRBV5-1	CASSPGLAGVYEQFF	TGCGCCAGCAGCCCGGGACTAGCGGGGGTTTATGAGCAGTTCTTC
-	-	TRBJ2-7	TRBV12-2	CASRYDPRGYF	TGTGCAAGTCGCTACGACCCCCGCGGGTACTTC
-	-	TRBJ1-3	TRBV6-5	CASSPSRSSGNTIYF	TGTGCCAGCAGTCCCAGCAGGAGCTCTGGAAACACCATATATTTT
-	-	TRBJ1-4	TRBV28	CASSQEGLREKLFF	TGTGCCAGCAGTCAAGAGGGATTAAGGGAAAAACTGTTTTTT
-	-	TRBJ1-5	TRBV19	CASSIDGGGDQPQHF	TGTGCCAGTAGTATAGATGGGGGGGGCGATCAGCCCCAGCATTTT
once	-	TRBJ1-1	TRBV18	CASSPPSQRNTEAFF	TGTGCCAGCTCACCACCGTCACAGCGAAACACTGAAGCTTTCTTT
-	-	TRBJ1-6	TRBV12-3/TRBV12-4	CASSFSGRPLHF	TGTGCCAGCAGTTTCTCAGGACGACCCCTCCACTTT
-	-	TRBJ2-5	TRBV15	CATSTGQETQYF	TGTGCCACCAGCACAGGGCAAGAGACCCAGTACTTC
few	-	TRBJ2-7	TRBV7-9	CASSRGLEAYF	TGTGCCAGCAGCCGGGGCCTAGAAGCGTACTTC
-	-	TRBJ2-2	TRBV19	CASRTDANTGELFF	TGTGCCAGTAGGACAGACGCGAACACCGGGGAGCTGTTTTTT
-	-	TRBJ2-4	TRBV5-4	CASSLGGTDKNIQYF	TGTGCCAGCAGCTTGGGAGGGACGGACAAAAACATTCAGTACTTC
-	TRBD1	TRBJ2-2	TRBV24-1	CATSKTGSLTGELFF	TGTGCCACCAGTAAGACAGGGTCGCTCACCGGGGAGCTGTTTTTT
-	TRBD1	TRBJ1-5	TRBV6-5	CASGQQGNGYQPQHF	TGTGCCAGCGGTCAACAGGGGAATGGGTACCAGCCCCAGCATTTT
-	TRBD1	TRBJ2-7	TRBV5-1	CASSFSRDRVSYEQYF	TGCGCCAGCAGCTTCTCCCGGGACAGGGTTTCCTACGAGCAGTACTTC
-	-	TRBJ1-1	TRBV6-5	CASSWGWGSGTEAFF	TGTGCCAGCAGCTGGGGGTGGGGATCCGGCACTGAAGCTTTCTTT
-	TRBD2	TRBJ2-3	TRBV4-1	CASSQDGLAGFTDTQYF	TGCGCCAGCAGCCAAGATGGACTAGCGGGCTTCACAGATACGCAGTATTTT
few	TRBD1	TRBJ1-1	TRBV11-2	CASSLMGQSNTEAFF	TGTGCCAGCAGCTTAATGGGACAGTCGAACACTGAAGCTTTCTTT
-	-	TRBJ2-7	TRBV7-3	CASSLTAGYEQYF	TGTGCCAGCAGCTTAACCGCGGGCTACGAGCAGTACTTC
once	-	TRBJ1-3	TRBV6-6	CASSPLISGNTIYF	TGTGCCAGCAGTCCCCTAATCTCTGGAAACACCATATATTTT
-	TRBD1	TRBJ2-6	TRBV27	CASSSGQGNSGANVLTF	TGTGCCAGCAGTTCGGGACAGGGAAACTCTGGGGCCAACGTCCTGACTTTC
-	-	TRBJ1-5	TRBV19	CASSIGDRREQPQHF	TGTGCCAGTAGTATAGGAGACAGGAGGGAACAGCCCCAGCATTTT
once	-	TRBJ2-7	TRBV5-1	CASSSSYEQYF	TGCGCCAGCAGCTCCTCATACGAGCAGTACTTC
-	-	TRBJ1-4	TRBV5-5	CASSGPQGLGNEKLFF	TGTGCCAGCAGCGGACCGCAGGGACTGGGTAATGAAAAACTGTTTTTT
once	-	TRBJ1-1	TRBV13	CASSSQGDTEAFF	TGTGCCAGCAGCTCACAGGGCGACACTGAAGCTTTCTTT
-	-	TRBJ2-3	TRBV6-5	CASSYPPAALTDTQYF	TGTGCCAGCAGTTACCCCCCAGCGGCCCTGACAGATACGCAGTATTTT
-	TRBD1	TRBJ2-7	TRBV4-1	CASSLSGTGVYNYEQYF	TGCGCCAGCAGCCTCTCAGGGACAGGGGTATACAACTACGAGCAGTACTTC
-	-	TRBJ2-2	TRBV9	CASSDGHANTGELFF	TGTGCCAGCAGCGATGGACACGCGAACACCGGGGAGCTGTTTTTT
-	TRBD1	TRBJ2-7	TRBV30	CACGQGVFNEQYF	TGTGCCTGCGGACAGGGAGTTTTCAACGAGCAGTACTTC
few	TRBD2	TRBJ2-3	TRBV19	CASSAEASGGLYTQYF	TGTGCCAGTAGTGCAGAAGCTAGCGGGGGGCTTTATACGCAGTATTTT
-	TRBD2	TRBJ2-5	TRBV5-6	CASSLPPAGGRETQYF	TGTGCCAGCAGCTTACCCCCAGCGGGGGGCAGGGAGACCCAGTACTTC
-	-	TRBJ1-3	TRBV2	CASSYRDEGTIYF	TGTGCCAGCAGTTACAGGGATGAGGGCACCATATATTTT